This T cell receptor beta chain came from a study of T-cell memory formation after mild COVID-19. Notes on the study in general: CD4+ bias marked clones expanding day 15 to 37, unlike balanced contracting clones. Pre-infection memory harbored some responding clones, suggesting cross-reactive memory joined.

Concerning this clonotype: Its specificity is not known.

J lost 3 bases, V lost 9 bases, and 12 bases had no gene match. CDR1 is KGHDR, CDR2 SFDVKD, per germline. CDR3 length: 16 amino acids. After 5'RACE with constant-segment primers, TCR alpha and TCR beta cDNA libraries carrying sample barcodes and UMIs were obtained. MiXCR was run by TCRdb on the 5' RACE reads, yielding one entry per CDR3 protein. Here the sample spans nearly 350,000 distinct CDR3 sequences, 10% to 15% being singletons. The rearrangement uses TRBV24-1 and TRBJ2-3; 9 nucleotides agree with TRBD2. The TCR sequence derives from a man aged 18 to 29 who had mild COVID-19 (a few samples of this study predate the infection). Cell type and time point are not known. Sequencing was carried out using PBMCs or a T cell subset sorted from them (not recorded which). The CDR3 DNA reads as TGTGCCACCGTCCCGACGGCTAGCGGGGATACAGATACGCAGTATTTT. Protein sequence: CATVPTASGDTDTQYF.